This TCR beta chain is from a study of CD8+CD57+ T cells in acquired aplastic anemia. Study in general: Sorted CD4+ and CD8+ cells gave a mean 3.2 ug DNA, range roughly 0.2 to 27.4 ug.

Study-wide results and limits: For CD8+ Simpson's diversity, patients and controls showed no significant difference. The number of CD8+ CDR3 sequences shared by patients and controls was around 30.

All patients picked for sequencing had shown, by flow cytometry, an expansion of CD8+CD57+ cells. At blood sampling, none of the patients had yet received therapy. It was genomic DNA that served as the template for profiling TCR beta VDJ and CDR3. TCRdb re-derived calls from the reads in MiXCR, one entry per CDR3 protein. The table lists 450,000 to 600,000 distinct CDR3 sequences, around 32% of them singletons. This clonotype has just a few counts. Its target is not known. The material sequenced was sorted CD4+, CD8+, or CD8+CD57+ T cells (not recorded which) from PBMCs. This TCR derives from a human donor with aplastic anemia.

The CDR3 loop reads CASRNRGEAFF. CDR3 DNA sequence: TGTGCCAGCAGAAACAGGGGAGAAGCTTTCTTT. The rearrangement joins TRBV12-3 or TRBV12-4 to TRBJ1-1; 7 bases line up with TRBD1. The CDR3 is made up of 11 amino acids. Trimming cost V 6 bases and J 8 bases; bases outside gene matches: 3.